This T cell receptor (beta chain) was profiled in a study of T-cell reconstitution after alpha-beta-depleted transplantation in children. Study-wide points: Surviving recipient T cells and thymic progenitors produced the high day-60 TCRbeta diversity seen in some patients. After transplant, at about two months, alpha-beta T cells were reportedly derived from several hundred expanded graft clones. T cells produced anew were the main source of T-cell counts and diversity one year after transplant.

Unique molecular identifiers were incorporated during preparation of the TCRbeta library. TCRdb independently ran MiXCR on the PCR reads; one entry per CDR3 protein. The sample contains about 210,000 distinct CDR3 sequences, more than 15% of which appear only once. Of note for this clonotype: The antigen remains unidentified.

Trimming shortened V by 1 base and J by 7 bases, and 7 bases separated the two germline ends. CDR3 length: 12 amino acids. Germline V gene data show CDR1 as SGHAT and CDR2 as FQDESV (reference sequence). The chain employs TRBV11-1 and TRBJ2-5; possibly TRBD2 for D (5 bases). This specimen was PBMCs, mostly from graft donor cells, taken 360 days after TCRalphabeta/CD19-depleted stem cell transplant. The source of this sequence is a male patient aged 2-10 years who had a stem cell transplant for acute lymphoblastic leukemia, so the T cells may come from the graft donor. CDR3 nucleotide sequence: TGTGCCAGCAGCTTAGTCCGGGGGACCCAGTACTTC. This codes for CASSLVRGTQYF.